Presented here are 5 T cell receptor beta chains from one specimen sequenced in a study of cytomegalovirus exposure and HLA in healthy donors. In the PCR, 60 Vbeta and 13 Jbeta primers were used. Data came from immunoSEQ multiplex PCR; TCRdb stores just in-frame clones and leaves some out. The repertoire has 130,000 to 150,000 clones, around three quarters of them found once; the top ten carry less than 15%. The sequencing sample was made of PBMCs. All receptors derive from a man between 35 and 55 years old in good health and CMV-seropositive.

The V gene is TRBV12-5, the J gene TRBJ2-1; D is unresolved. CDR1 is LGHNT, CDR2 FRNRAP, per germline. Between the trimmed V and J ends, which lost 0 bases and 8 bases, there was a span of 8 bases. This CDR3 has 13 residues. The CDR3 region has the DNA TGTGCTAGTGGTTTGGTAAACATTCATGAGCAGTTCTTC. Residues: CASGLVNIHEQFF.

The chain couples TRBV5-1 to TRBJ2-5; D may be TRBD2 (5 bases). CDR3 length equals 14 residues. Germline assignment: CDR1 SGHRS and CDR2 YFSETQ. V gave up 3 bases and J gave up 6 bases, with 15 bases separating them. CDR3 nucleotides: TGCGCCAGCAGCTGGGTGGGAGCCGTACAGACCCAGTACTTC. It is translated as CASSWVGAVQTQYF. The whole variable domain, filled in from reference TRBV5-1 and TRBJ2-5, reads KAGVTQTPRYLIKTRGQQVTLSCSPISGHRSVSWYQQTPGQGLQFLFEYFSETQRNKGNFPGRFSGRQFSNSRSEMNVSTLELGDSALYLCASSWVGAVQTQYFGPGTRLLVL.

This rearrangement joins TRBV5-1 to TRBJ2-7, with 9 positions matching TRBD2. Germline CDR1 SGHRS, CDR2 YFSETQ. The CDR3 runs 14 residues. V lost 0 bases, J lost 4 bases, and 2 bases stayed unmatched. The CDR3 sequence: CASSLVSGSYEQYF. CDR3 nucleotides: TGCGCCAGCAGCTTGGTTAGCGGGAGTTACGAGCAGTACTTC. The complete variable domain, with remaining parts taken from reference TRBV5-1 and TRBJ2-7, reads KAGVTQTPRYLIKTRGQQVTLSCSPISGHRSVSWYQQTPGQGLQFLFEYFSETQRNKGNFPGRFSGRQFSNSRSEMNVSTLELGDSALYLCASSLVSGSYEQYFGPGTRLTVT.

The chain has TRBV7-9 and TRBJ2-1; 12 bases align to TRBD2. Unmatched junction bases numbered 9, after V lost 3 bases and J lost 9 bases. Germline-derived CDR1 and CDR2 are SEHNR and FQNEAQ (reference sequence). The CDR3 consists of 16 residues. DNA for the CDR3: TGTGCCAGCAGCTTTCTAGCGGGAGGGTCTCGCCCTGAGCAGTTCTTC. Translated: CASSFLAGGSRPEQFF.

This chain links TRBV19 with TRBJ1-1, with D perhaps matching TRBD1 (5 bases). CDR1 is LNHDA, CDR2 SQIVND, per germline (reference sequence). The CDR3 length is 14 residues. The V and J ends lost 3 bases and 1 base respectively, with 9 bases between them. Here the CDR3 reads CASSIRRENTEAFF. The CDR3 nucleotides read TGTGCCAGTAGTATCCGCAGGGAGAACACTGAAGCTTTCTTT. Full variable domain (remainder filled in from reference TRBV19 and TRBJ1-1): DGGITQSPKYLFRKEGQNVTLSCEQNLNHDAMYWYRQDPGQGLRLIYYSQIVNDFQKGDIAEGYSVSREKKESFPLTVTSAQKNPTAFYLCASSIRRENTEAFFGQGTRLTVV.